This TCR beta chain originates from a study of shared clonotypes between healthy human individuals. Terminally differentiated effector memory CD45RA+ cells were excluded by CCR7 positive selection of CD45RO-negative cells. Generated by immunoSEQ multiplex PCR, the TCRdb table keeps only in-frame clones and is missing some. The table has around 2.1 million clones, 85% to 95% seen once; the top ten hold about 1.5%. This receptor was obtained from a man aged 18 to 35 in good health. Some clones in this sample may be carry-over from other donors' samples. The sample was naive CD8+ T cells from PBMCs.

CDR3 residues: CASSVEQTGHYGYTF. As DNA, the CDR3 is TGTGCCAGCAGCGTAGAGCAAACAGGGCACTATGGCTACACCTTC. V and J are TRBV9 and TRBJ1-2, with D perhaps matching TRBD1 (6 bases). Germline lookup yields CDR1 SGDLS and CDR2 YYNGEE. Trimming removed 0 bases from V and 3 bases from J, with 12 bases in between. The CDR3 is made up of 15 amino acids.